The TCR beta chain described here comes from a study of T cell responses to AZD1222 COVID-19 vaccine. Study-wide results and caveats: White British donors predominated, females outnumbered males, and clonal diversity was possibly underestimated. Only after the peak T cell response were repertoires sampled. Reportedly, close to half of spike-specific TCRs are directed against unmutated variant regions. Spike-specific TCR breadth and depth were elevated following two AZD1222 doses.

Repertoires were generated with immunoSEQ multiplex PCR, while TCRdb's copy carries only in-frame clones and drops some. The repertoire has 110,000 or so clones, 90% of them found once; the top ten carry 3.5% to 4.5%. Details on this clone: Its cognate antigen is unknown.

Germline V lookup: CDR1 MNHNS, CDR2 SASEGT. V was pared by 2 bases and J by 0 bases, with 11 bases between. The CDR3 length is 17 residues. The sequence came from an adult who received the MenACWY meningococcal vaccine as a control. The gene calls are TRBV6-1 and TRBJ2-6; D is ambiguous. This specimen was peripheral blood, taken 28 days after the second dose of the MenACWY control vaccine. The chain's CDR3 is CASSEQVKSSGANVLTF. The CDR3 nucleotides are TGTGCCAGCAGTGAACAGGTGAAGAGCTCTGGGGCCAACGTCCTGACTTTC.